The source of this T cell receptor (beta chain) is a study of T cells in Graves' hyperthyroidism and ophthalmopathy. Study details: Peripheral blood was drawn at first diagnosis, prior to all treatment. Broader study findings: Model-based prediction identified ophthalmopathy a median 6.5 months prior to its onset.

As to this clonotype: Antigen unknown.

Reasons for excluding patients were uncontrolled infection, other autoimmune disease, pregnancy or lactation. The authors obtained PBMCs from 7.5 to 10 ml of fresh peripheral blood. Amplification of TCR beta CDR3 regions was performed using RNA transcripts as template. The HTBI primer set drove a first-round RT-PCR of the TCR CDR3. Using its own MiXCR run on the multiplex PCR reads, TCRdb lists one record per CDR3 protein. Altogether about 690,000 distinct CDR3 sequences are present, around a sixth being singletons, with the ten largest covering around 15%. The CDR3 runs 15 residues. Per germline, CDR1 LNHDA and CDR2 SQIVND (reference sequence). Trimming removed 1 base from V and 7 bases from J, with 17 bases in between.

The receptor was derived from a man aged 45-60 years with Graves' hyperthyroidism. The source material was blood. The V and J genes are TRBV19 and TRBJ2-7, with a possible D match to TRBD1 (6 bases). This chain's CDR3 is CASSIAQGHGWEQYF. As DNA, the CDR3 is TGTGCCAGTAGTATAGCCCAGGGACACGGCTGGGAGCAGTACTTC. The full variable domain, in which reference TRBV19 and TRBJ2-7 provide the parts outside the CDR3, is DGGITQSPKYLFRKEGQNVTLSCEQNLNHDAMYWYRQDPGQGLRLIYYSQIVNDFQKGDIAEGYSVSREKKESFPLTVTSAQKNPTAFYLCASSIAQGHGWEQYFGPGTRLTVT.